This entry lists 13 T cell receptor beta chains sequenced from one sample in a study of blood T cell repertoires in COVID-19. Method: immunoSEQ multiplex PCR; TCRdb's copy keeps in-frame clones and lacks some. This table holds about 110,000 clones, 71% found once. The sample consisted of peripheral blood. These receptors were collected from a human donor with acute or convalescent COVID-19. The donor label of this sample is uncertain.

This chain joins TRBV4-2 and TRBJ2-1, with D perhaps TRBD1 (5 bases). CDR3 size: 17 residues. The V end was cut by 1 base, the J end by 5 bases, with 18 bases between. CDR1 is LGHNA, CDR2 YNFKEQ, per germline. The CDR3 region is CASSQVRQTFFNNEQFF. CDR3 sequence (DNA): TGTGCCAGCAGCCAAGTCAGACAGACATTTTTTAACAATGAGCAGTTCTTC.

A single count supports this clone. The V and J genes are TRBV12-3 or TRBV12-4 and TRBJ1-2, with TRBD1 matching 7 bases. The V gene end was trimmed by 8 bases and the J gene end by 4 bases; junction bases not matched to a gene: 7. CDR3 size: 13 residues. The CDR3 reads CASAGDRAYGYTF. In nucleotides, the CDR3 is TGTGCCAGCGCCGGAGACAGGGCCTATGGCTACACCTTC.

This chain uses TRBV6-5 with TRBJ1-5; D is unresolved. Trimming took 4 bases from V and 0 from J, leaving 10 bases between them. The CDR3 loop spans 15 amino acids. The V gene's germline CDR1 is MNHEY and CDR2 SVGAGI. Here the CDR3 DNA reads TGTGCCAGCAGTTTTACATCCGTTAGCAATCAGCCCCAGCATTTT. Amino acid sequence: CASSFTSVSNQPQHF.

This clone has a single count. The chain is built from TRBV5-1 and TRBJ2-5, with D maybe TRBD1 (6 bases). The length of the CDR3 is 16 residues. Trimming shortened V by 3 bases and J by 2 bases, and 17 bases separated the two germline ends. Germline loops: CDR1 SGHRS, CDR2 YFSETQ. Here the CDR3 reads CASSSGLLRGQETQYF. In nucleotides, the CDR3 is TGCGCCAGCAGCTCCGGGCTCCTAAGGGGGCAAGAGACCCAGTACTTC.

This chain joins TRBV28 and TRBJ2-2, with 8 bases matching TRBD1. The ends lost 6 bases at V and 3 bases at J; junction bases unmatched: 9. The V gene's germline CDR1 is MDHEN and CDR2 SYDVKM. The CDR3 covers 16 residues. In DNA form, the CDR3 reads TGTGCCAGCAGGTTCGCGACAGGGGAGCACACCGGGGAGCTGTTTTTT. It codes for CASRFATGEHTGELFF.

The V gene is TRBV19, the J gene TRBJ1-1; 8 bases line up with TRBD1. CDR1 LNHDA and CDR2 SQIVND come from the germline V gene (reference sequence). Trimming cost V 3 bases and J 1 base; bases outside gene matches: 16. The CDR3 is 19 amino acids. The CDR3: CASSIGQGGVWTWNTEAFF. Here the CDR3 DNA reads TGTGCCAGTAGTATTGGACAGGGAGGGGTTTGGACGTGGAACACTGAAGCTTTCTTT.

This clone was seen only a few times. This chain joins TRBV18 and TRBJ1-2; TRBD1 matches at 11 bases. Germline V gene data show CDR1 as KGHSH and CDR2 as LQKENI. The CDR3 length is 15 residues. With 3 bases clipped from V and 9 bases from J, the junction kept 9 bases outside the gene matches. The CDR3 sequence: CASSPGQGAMERYTF. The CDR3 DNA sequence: TGTGCCAGCTCACCTGGACAGGGGGCTATGGAGCGCTACACCTTC.

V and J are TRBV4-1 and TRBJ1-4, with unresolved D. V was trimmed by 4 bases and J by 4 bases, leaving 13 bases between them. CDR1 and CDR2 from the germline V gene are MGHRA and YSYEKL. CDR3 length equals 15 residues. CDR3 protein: CASSPTEALNEKLFF. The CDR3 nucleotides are TGCGCCAGCAGCCCTACGGAGGCCCTTAATGAAAAACTGTTTTTT.

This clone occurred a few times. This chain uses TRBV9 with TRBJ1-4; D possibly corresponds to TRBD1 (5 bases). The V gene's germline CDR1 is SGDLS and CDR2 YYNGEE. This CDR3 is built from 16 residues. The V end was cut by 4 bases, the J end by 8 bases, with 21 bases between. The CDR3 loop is CASSPLDGRVGEKLFF. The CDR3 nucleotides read TGTGCCAGCAGCCCCCTCGATGGCAGGGTAGGAGAAAAACTGTTTTTT.

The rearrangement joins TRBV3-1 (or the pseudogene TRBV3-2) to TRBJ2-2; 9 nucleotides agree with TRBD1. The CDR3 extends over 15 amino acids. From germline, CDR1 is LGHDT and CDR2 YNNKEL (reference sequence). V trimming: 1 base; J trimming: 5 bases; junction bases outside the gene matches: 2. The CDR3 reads CASSQGGTGTGELFF. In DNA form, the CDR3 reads TGTGCCAGCAGCCAAGGGGGGACAGGGACCGGGGAGCTGTTTTTT.

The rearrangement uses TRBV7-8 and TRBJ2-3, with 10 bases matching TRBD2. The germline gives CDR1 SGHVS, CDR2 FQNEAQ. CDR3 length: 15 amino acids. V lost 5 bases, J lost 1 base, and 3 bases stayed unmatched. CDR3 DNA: TGTGCCAGCAGCCTTCTAGCGGGGGGCACAGATACGCAGTATTTT. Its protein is CASSLLAGGTDTQYF.

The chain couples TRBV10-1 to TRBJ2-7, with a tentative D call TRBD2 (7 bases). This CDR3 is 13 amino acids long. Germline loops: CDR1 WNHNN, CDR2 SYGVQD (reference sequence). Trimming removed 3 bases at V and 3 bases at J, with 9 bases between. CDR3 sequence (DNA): TGCGCCAGCAGTGATAGGGGGGGCTACGAGCAGTACGTC. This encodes CASSDRGGYEQYV.

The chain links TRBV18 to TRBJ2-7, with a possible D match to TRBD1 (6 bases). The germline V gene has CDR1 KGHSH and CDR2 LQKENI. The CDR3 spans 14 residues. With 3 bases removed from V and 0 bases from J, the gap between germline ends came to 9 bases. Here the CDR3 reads CASSPDSSSYEQYV. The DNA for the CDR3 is TGTGCCAGCTCACCGGACAGCTCCTCCTACGAGCAGTACGTC.